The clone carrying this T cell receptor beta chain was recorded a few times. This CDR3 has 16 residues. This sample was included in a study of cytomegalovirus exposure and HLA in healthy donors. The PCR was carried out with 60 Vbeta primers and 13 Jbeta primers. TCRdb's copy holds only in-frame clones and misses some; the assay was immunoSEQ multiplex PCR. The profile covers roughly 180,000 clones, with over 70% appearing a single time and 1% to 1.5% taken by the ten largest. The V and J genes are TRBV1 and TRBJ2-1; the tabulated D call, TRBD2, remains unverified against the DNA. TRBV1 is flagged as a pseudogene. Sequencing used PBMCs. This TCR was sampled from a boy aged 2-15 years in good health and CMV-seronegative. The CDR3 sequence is CTSSQLTSGRSNEQFF. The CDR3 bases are TGCACCAGCAGCCAACTGACTAGCGGGAGGTCGAATGAGCAGTTCTTC.